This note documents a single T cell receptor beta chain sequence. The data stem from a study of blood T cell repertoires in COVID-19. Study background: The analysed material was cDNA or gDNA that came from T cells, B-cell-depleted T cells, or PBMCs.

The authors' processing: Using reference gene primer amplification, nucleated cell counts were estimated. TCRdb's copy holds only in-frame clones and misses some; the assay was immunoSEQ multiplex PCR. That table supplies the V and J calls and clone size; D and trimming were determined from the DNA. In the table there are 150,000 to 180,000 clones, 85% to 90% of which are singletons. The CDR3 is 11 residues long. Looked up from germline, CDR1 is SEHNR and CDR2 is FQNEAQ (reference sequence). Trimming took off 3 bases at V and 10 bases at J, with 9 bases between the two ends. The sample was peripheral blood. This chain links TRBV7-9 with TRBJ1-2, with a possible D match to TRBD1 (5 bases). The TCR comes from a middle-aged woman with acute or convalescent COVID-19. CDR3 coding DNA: TGTGCCAGCAGCTTGATGGACAACTACACCTTC. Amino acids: CASSLMDNYTF.